Presented here are 20 T cell receptor beta chains from one specimen sequenced in a study of CD8+ T cells in alopecia areata (dated by TCRdb to the late 2010s). Library construction relied on the immunoSEQ multiplex PCR assay. RNA was extracted from all samples and reverse transcribed into cDNA as template for TCR sequencing. This immuneACCESS table, as held by TCRdb, lists in-frame sequences with V and J called but not all clones. Of the missing ones, under half trace to an unresolved V gene in checked studies; the others have no known cause. The sample table lists roughly 100,000 clones, around three fifths of them with a count of one. The top ten hold about 9% of the sample. Sequenced sample: CD4+ T cells sorted from blood. These receptors originate from a human donor in good health.

This clone came up a few times. The J gene is TRBJ2-3, the V gene TRBV7-2; 7 bases fit TRBD2. The V gene's germline CDR1 is SGHTA and CDR2 FQGNSA. The CDR3 is 16 amino acids. The V segment lost 5 bases and the J segment 1 base; nucleotides outside the gene matches: 9. The CDR3 coding sequence is TGTGCCAGCAGCCTGGGGAGGGGTTCCGGCACAGATACGCAGTATTTT. Its protein product is CASSLGRGSGTDTQYF. Variable domain in full (rest from reference TRBV7-2 and TRBJ2-3): GAGVSQSPSNKVTEKGKDVELRCDPISGHTALYWYRQSLGQGLEFLIYFQGNSAPDKSGLPSDRFSAERTGGSVSTLTIQRTQQEDSAVYLCASSLGRGSGTDTQYFGPGTRLTVL.

The chain employs TRBV5-1 and TRBJ1-5, with D unclear. The CDR3 spans 16 residues. Germline V gene data show CDR1 as SGHRS and CDR2 as YFSETQ. Trimming removed 4 bases at V and 3 bases at J, with 17 bases between. The CDR3 DNA reads as TGCGCCAGCAGCAAATCGCGGCAGCTTTCCAATCAGCCCCAGCATTTT. It codes for CASSKSRQLSNQPQHF. Combining the CDR3 with reference TRBV5-1 and TRBJ1-5 gives the whole variable domain KAGVTQTPRYLIKTRGQQVTLSCSPISGHRSVSWYQQTPGQGLQFLFEYFSETQRNKGNFPGRFSGRQFSNSRSEMNVSTLELGDSALYLCASSKSRQLSNQPQHFGDGTRLSIL.

The J gene is TRBJ2-7, the V gene TRBV5-1; D is undetermined. This CDR3 contains 14 residues. V lost 0 bases and J 2 bases, leaving 9 bases between the germline ends. Germline loops: CDR1 SGHRS, CDR2 YFSETQ. The CDR3 bases are TGCGCCAGCAGCTTGGCCCCGACAACCTACGAGCAGTACTTC. Translated: CASSLAPTTYEQYF.

The rearrangement joins TRBV25-1 to TRBJ1-2, with 7 bases aligning to TRBD1. This CDR3 spans 14 amino acids. The V gene end was trimmed by 1 base and the J gene end by 7 bases; junction bases not matched to a gene: 6. Germline CDR1 and CDR2: MGHDK and SYGVNS. CDR3 region: CASSESRGYGGYTF. The CDR3 DNA reads as TGTGCCAGCAGTGAATCCAGGGGGTATGGTGGCTACACCTTC.

This clone was found once. Here the CDR3 reads CASSYSRVRGEQFF. The CDR3 bases are TGTGCCAGCAGTTACTCCAGGGTACGCGGTGAGCAGTTCTTC. The gene calls are TRBV6-5 and TRBJ2-1, with D tentatively TRBD1 (5 bases). The germline gives CDR1 MNHEY, CDR2 SVGAGI. This CDR3 has 14 residues. V shed 0 bases and J shed 9 bases, with 12 bases lying between them.

V usage is TRBV29-1 and J usage is TRBJ2-6, with D hard to call. The CDR3 extends over 14 amino acids. Germline-derived CDR1 and CDR2 are SQVTM and ANQGSEA. V was cut by 6 bases and J by 0 bases, with 9 bases left in between. The CDR3: CSVGWGSGANVLTF. DNA of the CDR3: TGCAGCGTGGGATGGGGCTCTGGGGCCAACGTCCTGACTTTC.

This clone was seen a handful of times. CDR3 region: CASSEGQGPHQPQHF. CDR3 nucleotides: TGCGCCAGCAGCGAGGGACAGGGGCCCCATCAGCCCCAGCATTTT. The rearrangement links TRBV5-1 to TRBJ1-5, with 10 bases aligning to TRBD1. Trimming cost V 4 bases and J 5 bases; bases outside gene matches: 6. Germline lookup yields CDR1 SGHRS and CDR2 YFSETQ. The CDR3 has 15 amino acids.

This clone was detected a few times. This rearrangement joins TRBV15 to TRBJ1-2, with D maybe TRBD1 (6 bases). V was trimmed by 0 bases and J by 4 bases, leaving 12 bases between them. From germline, CDR1 is LNHNV and CDR2 YYDKDF (reference sequence). CDR3 length: 15 residues. The CDR3 is CATSRERGAGYGYTF. For the CDR3, the DNA is TGTGCCACCAGCAGAGAACGGGGGGCCGGCTATGGCTACACCTTC. Variable domain in full (rest from reference TRBV15 and TRBJ1-2): DAMVIQNPRYQVTQFGKPVTLSCSQTLNHNVMYWYQQKSSQAPKLLFHYYDKDFNNEADTPDNFQSRRPNTSFCFLDIRSPGLGDTAMYLCATSRERGAGYGYTFGSGTRLTVV.

In regard to this clone: The junction departs from the called germline gene at one end, perhaps through a read error. This chain uses TRBV7-9 with TRBJ1-2, with D possibly TRBD1 on 5 matching bases. The CDR3 is 11 amino acids. Germline V gene sequence: CDR1 SEHNR, CDR2 FQNEAQ (reference sequence). The CDR3 spells CASREFGGYTF. Here the CDR3 DNA reads TGTGCGAGCAGGGAATTTGGAGGCTACACCTTC.

This chain connects TRBV7-2 to TRBJ2-5; no clear D. Per germline, CDR1 SGHTA and CDR2 FQGNSA. CDR3 size: 15 residues. The germline V and J ends were trimmed by 1 base and 5 bases, with 14 bases remaining between them. CDR3 nucleotides: TGTGCCAGCAGCTTAGTCCGGACCTCTCAGGAGACCCAGTACTTC. Protein: CASSLVRTSQETQYF. Drawing the rest from reference TRBV7-2 and TRBJ2-5, the complete variable domain is GAGVSQSPSNKVTEKGKDVELRCDPISGHTALYWYRQSLGQGLEFLIYFQGNSAPDKSGLPSDRFSAERTGGSVSTLTIQRTQQEDSAVYLCASSLVRTSQETQYFGPGTRLLVL.

The chain has TRBV15 and TRBJ1-1, with D possibly TRBD1 on 6 matching bases. Germline V gene lookup returns CDR1 LNHNV and CDR2 YYDKDF (reference sequence). This CDR3 is 14 amino acids long. V was clipped by 5 bases and J by 0 bases, with 10 bases between them. The CDR3 DNA is TGTGCCACCAGCTTACAGGGATTGAACACTGAAGCTTTCTTT. Translated: CATSLQGLNTEAFF.

The chain has TRBV10-3 and TRBJ2-7, with 9 bases lining up with TRBD2. The CDR3 consists of 15 residues. After removal of 3 bases from V and 9 bases from J, the junction contained 12 bases not matched to a gene. CDR1 is ENHRY and CDR2 is SYGVKD in the germline V gene. CDR3 nucleotide sequence: TGTGCCATCAGTGACCCGGGACTAGCACCTCAGGGGCAGTACTTC. Protein: CAISDPGLAPQGQYF.

The chain recombines TRBV15 with TRBJ1-2; D remains ambiguous. Trimming pared 0 bases from V and 4 bases from J, leaving 15 bases between. This CDR3 has 16 residues. CDR1 is LNHNV, CDR2 YYDKDF, per germline (reference sequence). This CDR3 reads CATSRDLGISGYGYTF. The DNA for the CDR3 is TGTGCCACCAGCAGAGATCTTGGGATTTCGGGCTATGGCTACACCTTC.

The J gene is TRBJ2-5, the V gene TRBV6-6; 8 nucleotides align to TRBD1. The CDR3 consists of 13 residues. Germline values: CDR1 MNHNY, CDR2 SVGAGI (reference sequence). V lost 6 bases and J lost 5; bases outside the gene matches: 5. The CDR3: CASSRQGWETQYF. CDR3 nucleotides: TGTGCCAGCAGCCGACAGGGGTGGGAGACCCAGTACTTC.

This clone was detected a few times. The J gene is TRBJ1-2, the V gene TRBV29-1; 7 bases agree with TRBD1. Losses at the gene ends were 4 bases for V and 3 bases for J; bases not matched to a gene: 5. The CDR3 has 13 amino acids. Germline values: CDR1 SQVTM, CDR2 ANQGSEA. This CDR3 is CSVAQGVDYGYTF. CDR3 DNA: TGCAGCGTTGCCCAGGGGGTCGACTATGGCTACACCTTC.

This clone was found a few times. The chain links TRBV4-2 to TRBJ1-6, with D unresolved. Trimming took 1 base from V and 7 from J, leaving 5 bases between them. Germline values: CDR1 LGHNA, CDR2 YNFKEQ. The CDR3 loop spans 13 amino acids. For the CDR3, the DNA is TGTGCCAGCAGCCAAGTTCCGAATTCACCCCTCCACTTT. It codes for CASSQVPNSPLHF.

Notes on this clone: Other DNA sequences in the same sample also yield this CDR3. The J gene is TRBJ2-3, the V gene TRBV5-1; TRBD2 aligns across 13 bases. The trim removed 5 bases at V and 6 bases at J, leaving 6 bases unmatched. CDR3 length: 15 amino acids. The germline gives CDR1 SGHRS, CDR2 YFSETQ. This CDR3 is CASSLGTSGEDTQYF. The CDR3 DNA reads as TGCGCCAGCAGTCTAGGGACTAGCGGGGAGGATACGCAGTATTTT.

The rearrangement links TRBV30 to TRBJ1-3; D remains ambiguous. Germline lookup yields CDR1 GTSNPN and CDR2 SVGIG (reference sequence). Trimming left V 0 bases short and J 2 bases short, with 8 bases between. The CDR3 spans 14 residues. CDR3 sequence reads: CAWSVFRAGNTIYF. CDR3 nucleotide sequence: TGTGCCTGGAGTGTTTTTCGAGCTGGAAACACCATATATTTT.

The gene calls are TRBV11-3 and TRBJ2-1; D may be TRBD1 or TRBD2 (6 bases each). The CDR3 extends over 15 amino acids. The germline CDR1 and CDR2 sequences are SGHNT and YENEEA. V gave up 5 bases and J gave up 5 bases, with 16 bases separating them. The chain's CDR3 is CASSRGQGRDNEQFF. Written as DNA, the CDR3 is TGTGCCAGCAGCCGGGGGCAGGGGCGCGACAATGAGCAGTTCTTC.

The chain carries TRBV2 and TRBJ1-1; D is unclear. The CDR3 is 14 amino acids. The germline V gene has CDR1 SNHLY and CDR2 FYNNEI. V was trimmed by 3 bases and J by 0 bases, leaving 8 bases between them. The CDR3 loop reads CASSEEHLNTEAFF. In DNA form, the CDR3 reads TGTGCCAGCAGTGAGGAACATTTGAACACTGAAGCTTTCTTT.